This T cell receptor beta chain was captured by sequencing in a study of cytomegalovirus exposure and HLA in healthy donors (dated by TCRdb to about 2017). About the investigation overall: The roughly 670 repertoires of the first cohort and the approximately 130 validation repertoires were produced on the same platform, according to a later analysis. The study was designed to test whether signatures of past pathogen exposure could be identified by cataloging public T cell receptors. Along with the approximately 700-subject first cohort, a separate validation cohort of over 90 different subjects was used. To predict cytomegalovirus infection status, the study combined high-throughput TCR immunosequencing, statistical association of individual TCRs with disease status, and machine learning.

Library creation used the immunoSEQ multiplex PCR assay. The original pipeline was this. A statistical classification framework was built to diagnose cytomegalovirus status from the catalog of TCR beta chain sequences. The table was pulled from immuneACCESS by TCRdb, which kept in-frame rearrangements only. Such tables lose some clones; where checked, under half of the loss comes from unresolved V genes, and the rest has no known cause. V, J and clone size are those of that table, while D and trimming were read from the DNA. The sample table shows 250,000 to 350,000 clones, and approximately 87% are seen once. Over 0.85% of the sample comes from the top ten. As for this clone: Its antigen is unknown. Base qualities were left out, and no much larger clone turns up one base away.

The donors were included in the validation cohort of some 110 subjects, a group kept apart from the roughly 700-subject first cohort. V is pruned by 2 bases and J by 9 bases, leaving 5 bases of the junction without a gene match. The CDR3 covers 13 residues, taking in both the cysteine and the phenylalanine. CDR3 DNA is the only sequence kept; it has 39 bases, read in frame from the first base. CDR1 and CDR2, looked up from the germline V gene, are MNHEY and SVGAGI. The research as a whole found: While some public TCRs were present in many individuals, most TCR sequences turned up only very rarely across donors. The study listed approximately 160 TCR beta chains as associated with cytomegalovirus. It was suggested by the authors that the approach could potentially be generalized to other disease states and immunological phenotypes. In vitro tests confirmed that a few of the cytomegalovirus-associated TCR beta chains recognize cytomegalovirus antigens. A later analysis had no HLA typing for the validation cohort, so co-occurrence there was scored across all 110 or so repertoires. In a later analysis, TCRs clustered in the first cohort were found to also tend to co-occur in the 130 or so validation repertoires, with over 90% of cluster scores above 0. In both the original and validation cohorts, the classifier was reported to diagnose cytomegalovirus status with high specificity and sensitivity.

The sample comprised PBMCs. This chain is built from TRBV6-5 and TRBJ1-2; 8 central nucleotides agree with TRBD1. This sequence was found in a woman aged 18-29 years in good health and CMV-seronegative. The CDR3 reads CASSYTRTGSYTF. The DNA sequence reads TGTGCCAGCAGTTACACCCGGACAGGGAGCTACACCTTC.